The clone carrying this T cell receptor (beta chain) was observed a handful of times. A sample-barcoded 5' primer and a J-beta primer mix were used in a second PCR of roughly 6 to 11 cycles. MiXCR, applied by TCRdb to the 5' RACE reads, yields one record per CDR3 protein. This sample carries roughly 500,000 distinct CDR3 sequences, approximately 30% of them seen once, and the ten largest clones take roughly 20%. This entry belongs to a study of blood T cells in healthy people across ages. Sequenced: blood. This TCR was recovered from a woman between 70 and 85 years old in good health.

The CDR3 spells CASRPQNTEAFF. In DNA, the CDR3 is TGTGCCAGCAGACCTCAGAACACTGAAGCTTTCTTT. The chain employs TRBV19 and TRBJ1-1; D is unclear. Germline V CDR1 and CDR2: LNHDA, SQIVND (reference sequence). Trimming stripped 9 bases from V and 1 base from J, with 9 bases between. The CDR3 has 12 amino acids.